Listed below are T cell receptor beta chains from one sample, sequenced in a study of shared clonotypes between healthy human individuals. Method: immunoSEQ multiplex PCR; TCRdb's copy keeps in-frame clones and lacks some. This table has over a million clones, roughly 96% appearing once. The sequenced material came from naive CD4+ T cells sorted from blood. The receptors come from a man aged 25-40 years in good health. CDR3s include the opening cysteine and the closing phenylalanine or tryptophan. The D gene is left open where the match is weak. Clone size is shown for a subset of rows, as once, few, many or a class of expanded clone.

>TRBJ2-5|.|TRBD1|TRBV11-3|14
CASSSRDRKETQYF
TGTGCCAGCAGCTCCCGGGACAGGAAAGAGACCCAGTACTTC
>TRBJ2-1|.|TRBD2|TRBV28|14
CASLSGRKYNEQFF
TGTGCCAGCCTTAGCGGGAGGAAATACAATGAGCAGTTCTTC
>TRBJ2-7|.|TRBD2|TRBV2|14
CASRELAGVWEQYF
TGTGCCAGCAGGGAACTAGCGGGAGTGTGGGAGCAGTACTTC
>TRBJ2-1|.|.|TRBV9|16
CASSENNRFSYNEQFF
TGTGCCAGCAGCGAAAATAACCGTTTTTCCTACAATGAGCAGTTCTTC
>TRBJ2-7|.|TRBD1|TRBV28|15
CASSLGGQGIHEQYF
TGTGCCAGCAGTTTAGGGGGACAGGGGATCCACGAGCAGTACTTC
>TRBJ1-1|.|.|TRBV19|16
CASSFRFPGGNTEAFF
TGTGCCAGTAGTTTCCGGTTTCCCGGGGGGAACACTGAAGCTTTCTTT
>TRBJ2-3|.|.|TRBV5-1|15
CASSLQGPSTDTQYF
TGCGCCAGCAGCTTACAGGGCCCCAGCACAGATACGCAGTATTTT
>TRBJ1-2|.|.|TRBV20-1|11
CSASWGLGYTF
TGCAGTGCTAGTTGGGGTTTAGGCTACACCTTC
>TRBJ1-5|.|.|TRBV5-1|14
CASSLDGGNQPQHF
TGCGCCAGCAGCTTGGATGGGGGAAATCAGCCCCAGCATTTT
>TRBJ2-7|.|TRBD1|TRBV30|14
CAWSVRDRGYEQYF
TGTGCCTGGAGTGTACGTGACAGGGGTTACGAGCAGTACTTC
>TRBJ2-1|.|TRBD2|TRBV5-5|16
CASSLFPAGTLNEQFF
TGTGCCAGCAGCTTGTTTCCAGCGGGAACCCTCAATGAGCAGTTCTTC
>TRBJ2-1|once|.|TRBV18|15
CASSPPPQGVNEQFF
TGTGCCAGCTCACCACCCCCCCAGGGAGTCAATGAGCAGTTCTTC
>TRBJ1-1|.|.|TRBV28|12
CASSTGDTEAFF
TGTGCCAGCAGTACAGGAGACACTGAAGCTTTCTTT
>TRBJ1-2|.|.|TRBV9|14
CASSVAGYDYGYTF
TGTGCCAGCAGCGTAGCGGGGTATGACTATGGCTACACCTTC
>TRBJ2-7|.|.|TRBV25-1|12
CASRESSYEQYF
TGTGCCAGCAGGGAGAGTTCCTACGAGCAGTACTTC
>TRBJ2-3|.|.|TRBV6-1|14
CASRNPGRTDTQYF
TGTGCCAGCAGGAACCCGGGACGCACAGATACGCAGTATTTT
>TRBJ2-7|.|.|TRBV7-6|15
CASSLASGVPYEQYF
TGTGCCAGCAGCTTAGCCTCAGGGGTCCCCTACGAGCAGTACTTC
>TRBJ2-1|.|.|TRBV5-1|14
CASSVSDSYNEQFF
TGCGCCAGCAGCGTATCAGACTCCTACAATGAGCAGTTCTTC
>TRBJ2-2|.|TRBD2|TRBV4-3|19
CASSQERRASGRNTGELFF
TGCGCCAGCAGCCAAGAACGACGGGCTAGCGGGAGAAACACCGGGGAGCTGTTTTTT
>TRBJ1-6|.|.|TRBV6-5|13
CASSAYGNSPLHF
TGTGCCAGCAGTGCCTACGGGAATTCACCCCTCCACTTT
>TRBJ2-2|.|.|TRBV11-2|12
CASSPHPGELFF
TGTGCCAGCAGCCCCCATCCCGGGGAGCTGTTTTTT
>TRBJ1-3|.|.|TRBV2|15
CASRATEALGNTIYF
TGTGCCAGCAGGGCCACCGAAGCACTTGGAAACACCATATATTTT
>TRBJ2-1|.|TRBD2|TRBV6-4|14
CASSVGTNYNEQFF
TGTGCCAGCAGTGTTGGGACTAACTACAATGAGCAGTTCTTC
>TRBJ2-3|.|TRBD1|TRBV5-1|16
CASSADRVASTDTQYF
TGCGCCAGCAGCGCGGACAGGGTGGCTAGCACAGATACGCAGTATTTT
>TRBJ2-3|.|.|TRBV9|17
CASSVEELADLSDTQYF
TGTGCCAGCAGCGTAGAGGAGTTAGCGGACTTATCAGATACGCAGTATTTT
>TRBJ2-3|.|TRBD2|TRBV6-1|17
CASSDLRLAGSTDTQYF
TGTGCCAGCAGTGACTTACGGCTAGCGGGTAGCACAGATACGCAGTATTTT
>TRBJ2-7|once|.|TRBV27|15
CASRRSATGPSEQYF
TGTGCCAGCAGGCGAAGTGCGACCGGCCCGAGCGAGCAGTACTTC
>TRBJ1-3|.|.|TRBV9|15
CASSEGPSSGNTIYF
TGTGCCAGCAGCGAGGGACCGAGCTCTGGAAACACCATATATTTT
>TRBJ2-7|.|TRBD2|TRBV5-1|15
CASSGGGLGTYEQYF
TGCGCCAGCAGCGGCGGTGGACTAGGGACCTACGAGCAGTACTTC
>TRBJ2-1|.|.|TRBV27|16
CASSLRWPTSYNEQFF
TGTGCCAGCAGCCTGAGGTGGCCCACCTCGTACAATGAGCAGTTCTTC
>TRBJ2-1|.|.|TRBV5-6|12
CASSPAPNEQFF
TGTGCCAGCAGCCCAGCCCCCAATGAGCAGTTCTTC
>TRBJ1-5|.|.|TRBV5-1|15
CASSLESGVSQPQHF
TGCGCCAGCAGCTTGGAGTCGGGGGTCAGTCAGCCCCAGCATTTT
>TRBJ2-1|.|.|TRBV7-2|12
CASSYNYNEQFF
TGTGCCAGCAGCTACAACTACAATGAGCAGTTCTTC
>TRBJ2-3|.|TRBD2|TRBV6-1|14
CASRIAGSTDTQYF
TGTGCCAGCAGGATAGCGGGGAGCACAGATACGCAGTATTTT
>TRBJ1-5|.|.|TRBV28|14
CASSLKGVNQPQHF
TGTGCCAGCAGTTTGAAGGGAGTCAATCAGCCCCAGCATTTT
>TRBJ2-7|.|.|TRBV29-1|12
CSVALSSYEQYF
TGCAGCGTGGCCCTGAGCTCCTACGAGCAGTACTTC
>TRBJ2-5|.|TRBD2|TRBV5-1|15
CASSPGLAGQETQYF
TGCGCCAGCAGCCCTGGACTAGCGGGACAAGAGACCCAGTACTTC
>TRBJ1-1|.|.|TRBV15|16
CATSRATGRGNTEAFF
TGTGCCACCAGCAGAGCTACAGGGAGGGGGAACACTGAAGCTTTCTTT
>TRBJ1-5|.|TRBD1|TRBV7-9|15
CASSVGTASNQPQHF
TGTGCCAGCAGCGTAGGGACAGCCAGCAATCAGCCCCAGCATTTT
>TRBJ1-4|.|.|TRBV5-1|15
CASSSTGVTNEKLFF
TGCGCCAGCAGCTCGACCGGGGTAACTAATGAAAAACTGTTTTTT
>TRBJ1-2|few|TRBD1|TRBV5-6|14
CASSPGTAWAGYTF
TGTGCCAGCAGCCCAGGGACAGCTTGGGCTGGCTACACCTTC
>TRBJ2-7|.|.|TRBV28|15
CASSFLRSDVYEQYF
TGTGCCAGCAGTTTTTTGCGGTCGGATGTCTACGAGCAGTACTTC
>TRBJ1-5|.|TRBD1|TRBV7-9|12
CASQGGAQPQHF
TGTGCCAGCCAGGGGGGGGCCCAGCCCCAGCATTTT
>TRBJ2-5|.|TRBD1|TRBV5-1|13
CASSSGQGETQYF
TGCGCCAGCAGTTCGGGACAGGGCGAGACCCAGTACTTC
>TRBJ2-5|.|TRBD1|TRBV5-1|14
CASSMGQGLETQYF
TGCGCCAGCAGCATGGGACAGGGGCTGGAGACCCAGTACTTC
>TRBJ2-5|.|.|TRBV28|15
CARVRGPLFQETQYF
TGTGCCAGGGTTCGCGGACCTCTCTTCCAAGAGACCCAGTACTTC
>TRBJ2-7|.|.|TRBV7-2|14
CASSLVPGSYEQYF
TGTGCCAGCAGCTTAGTTCCGGGGTCCTACGAGCAGTACTTC
>TRBJ1-2|once|TRBD1|TRBV4-3|15
CASSQTSGTGDSYTF
TGCGCCAGCAGCCAAACCTCCGGGACAGGAGATTCCTACACCTTC
>TRBJ2-7|.|.|TRBV28|14
CASSWQGGFYEQYF
TGTGCCAGCAGTTGGCAGGGCGGGTTCTACGAGCAGTACTTC
>TRBJ2-5|.|.|TRBV6-5|14
CASSYKSPQETQYF
TGTGCCAGCAGTTATAAATCCCCCCAAGAGACCCAGTACTTC
>TRBJ1-5|.|.|TRBV11-2|15
CASTLSPGTGQPQHF
TGTGCCAGCACCTTGAGCCCAGGGACCGGTCAGCCCCAGCATTTT
>TRBJ2-2|.|.|TRBV9|13
CASSVPHTGELFF
TGTGCCAGCAGCGTACCCCACACCGGGGAGCTGTTTTTT
>TRBJ2-3|.|TRBD2|TRBV27|16
CASSTTSGRATDTQYF
TGTGCCAGCAGTACCACCTCGGGGAGGGCTACAGATACGCAGTATTTT
>TRBJ2-5|once|.|TRBV5-1|14
CASSLGLVYETQYF
TGCGCCAGCAGCTTGGGACTAGTTTATGAGACCCAGTACTTC
>TRBJ2-1|.|TRBD1|TRBV11-2|18
CASRPGTGTARAYNEQFF
TGTGCCAGCAGGCCCGGGACAGGGACTGCCAGGGCGTACAATGAGCAGTTCTTC